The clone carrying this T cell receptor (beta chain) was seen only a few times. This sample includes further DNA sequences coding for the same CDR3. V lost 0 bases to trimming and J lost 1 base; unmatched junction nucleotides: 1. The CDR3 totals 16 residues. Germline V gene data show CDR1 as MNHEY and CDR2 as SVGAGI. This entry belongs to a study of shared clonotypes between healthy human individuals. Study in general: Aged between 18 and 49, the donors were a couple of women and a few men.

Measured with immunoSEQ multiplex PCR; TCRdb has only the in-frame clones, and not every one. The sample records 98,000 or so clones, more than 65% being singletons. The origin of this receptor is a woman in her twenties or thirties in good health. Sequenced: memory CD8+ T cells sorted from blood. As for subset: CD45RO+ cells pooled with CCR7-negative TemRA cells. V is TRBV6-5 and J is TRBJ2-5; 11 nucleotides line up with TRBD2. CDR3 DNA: TGTGCCAGCAGTTACTCAGGGACTAGCGGCCAAGAGACCCAGTACTTC. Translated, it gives CASSYSGTSGQETQYF.